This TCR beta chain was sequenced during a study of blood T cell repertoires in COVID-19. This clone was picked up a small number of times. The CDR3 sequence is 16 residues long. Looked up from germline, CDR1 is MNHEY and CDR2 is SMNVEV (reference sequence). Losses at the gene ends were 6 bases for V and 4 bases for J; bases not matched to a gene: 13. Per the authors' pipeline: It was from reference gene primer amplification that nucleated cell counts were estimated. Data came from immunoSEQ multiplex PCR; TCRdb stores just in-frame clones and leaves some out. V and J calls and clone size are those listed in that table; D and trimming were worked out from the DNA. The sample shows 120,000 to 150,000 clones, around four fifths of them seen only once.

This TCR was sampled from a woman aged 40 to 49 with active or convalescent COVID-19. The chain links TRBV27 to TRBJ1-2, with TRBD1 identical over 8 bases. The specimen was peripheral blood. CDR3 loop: CASRFRTGTDLYGYTF. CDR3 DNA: TGTGCCAGCAGATTTAGGACAGGGACGGACCTCTATGGCTACACCTTC.